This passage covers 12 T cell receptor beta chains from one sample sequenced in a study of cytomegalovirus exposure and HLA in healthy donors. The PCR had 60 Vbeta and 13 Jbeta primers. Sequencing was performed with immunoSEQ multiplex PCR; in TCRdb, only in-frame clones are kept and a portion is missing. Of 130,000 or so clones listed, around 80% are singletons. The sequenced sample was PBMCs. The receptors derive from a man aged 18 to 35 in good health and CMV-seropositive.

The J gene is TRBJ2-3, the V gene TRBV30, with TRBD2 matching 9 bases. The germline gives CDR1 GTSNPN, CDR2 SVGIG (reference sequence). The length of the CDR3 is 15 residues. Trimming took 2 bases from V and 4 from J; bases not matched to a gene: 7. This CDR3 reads CAWSRGSGRSDTQYF. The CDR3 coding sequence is TGTGCCTGGAGTAGGGGTAGCGGGAGATCAGATACGCAGTATTTT.

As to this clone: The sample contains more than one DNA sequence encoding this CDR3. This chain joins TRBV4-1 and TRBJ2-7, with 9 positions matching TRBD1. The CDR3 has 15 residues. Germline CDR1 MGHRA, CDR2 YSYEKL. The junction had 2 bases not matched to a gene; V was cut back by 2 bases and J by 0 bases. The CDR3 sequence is CASSQPGQGSYEQYF. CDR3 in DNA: TGCGCCAGCAGCCAACCGGGACAGGGCTCCTACGAGCAGTACTTC.

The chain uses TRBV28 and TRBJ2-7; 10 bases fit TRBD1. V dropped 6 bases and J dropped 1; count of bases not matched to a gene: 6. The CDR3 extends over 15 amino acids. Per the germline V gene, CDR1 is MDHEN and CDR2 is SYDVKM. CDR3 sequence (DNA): TGTGCCAGCAGCCAGGGGACAGGGGCTTCCTACGAGCAGTACTTC. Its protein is CASSQGTGASYEQYF.

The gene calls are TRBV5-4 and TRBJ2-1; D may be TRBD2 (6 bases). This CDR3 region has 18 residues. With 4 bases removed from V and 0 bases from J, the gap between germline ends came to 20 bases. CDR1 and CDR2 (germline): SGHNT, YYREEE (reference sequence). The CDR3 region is CASSPGLSGRSSYNEQFF. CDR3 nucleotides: TGTGCCAGCAGCCCCGGGCTTAGCGGACGGAGCTCCTACAATGAGCAGTTCTTC.

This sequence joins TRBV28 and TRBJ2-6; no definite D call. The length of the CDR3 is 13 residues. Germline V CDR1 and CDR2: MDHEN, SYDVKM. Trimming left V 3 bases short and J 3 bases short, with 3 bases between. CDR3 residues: CASSFSGANVLTF. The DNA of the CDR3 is TGTGCCAGCAGTTTCAGTGGGGCCAACGTCCTGACTTTC.

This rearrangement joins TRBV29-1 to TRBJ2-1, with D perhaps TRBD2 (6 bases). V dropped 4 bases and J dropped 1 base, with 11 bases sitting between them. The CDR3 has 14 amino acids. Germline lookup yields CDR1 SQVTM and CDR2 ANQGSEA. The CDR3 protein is CSVAVSGSYNEQFF. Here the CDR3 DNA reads TGCAGCGTTGCAGTTAGCGGATCCTACAATGAGCAGTTCTTC.

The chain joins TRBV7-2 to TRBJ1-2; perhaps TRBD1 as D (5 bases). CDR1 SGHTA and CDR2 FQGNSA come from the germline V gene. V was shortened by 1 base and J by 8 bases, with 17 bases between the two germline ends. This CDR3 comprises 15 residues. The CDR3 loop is CASSLEGGGAEGYTF. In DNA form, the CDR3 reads TGTGCCAGCAGCTTAGAAGGCGGGGGAGCGGAAGGCTACACCTTC.

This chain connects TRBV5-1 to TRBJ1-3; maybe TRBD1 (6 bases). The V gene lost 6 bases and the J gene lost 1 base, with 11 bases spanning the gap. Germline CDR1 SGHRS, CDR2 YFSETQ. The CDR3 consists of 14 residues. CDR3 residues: CASTTGSSGNTIYF. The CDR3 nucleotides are TGCGCCAGCACTACAGGGTCGTCTGGAAACACCATATATTTT.

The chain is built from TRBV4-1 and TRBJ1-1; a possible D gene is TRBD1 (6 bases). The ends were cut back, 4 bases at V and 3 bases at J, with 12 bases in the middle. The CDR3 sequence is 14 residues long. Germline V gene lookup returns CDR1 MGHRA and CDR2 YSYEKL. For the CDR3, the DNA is TGCGCCAGCAGCCCTGAGGCAGGGGACACTGAAGCTTTCTTT. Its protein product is CASSPEAGDTEAFF.

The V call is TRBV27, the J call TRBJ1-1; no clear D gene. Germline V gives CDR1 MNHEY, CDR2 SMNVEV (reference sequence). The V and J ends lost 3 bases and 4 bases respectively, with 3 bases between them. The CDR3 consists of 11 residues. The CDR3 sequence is CASSFGTEAFF. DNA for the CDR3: TGTGCCAGCAGTTTCGGCACTGAAGCTTTCTTT.

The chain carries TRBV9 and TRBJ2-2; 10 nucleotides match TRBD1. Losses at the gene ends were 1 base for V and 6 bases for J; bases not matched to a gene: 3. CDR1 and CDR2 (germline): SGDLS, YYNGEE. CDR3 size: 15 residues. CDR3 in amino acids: CASSVLGQGAGELFF. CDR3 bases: TGTGCCAGCAGCGTACTTGGACAGGGGGCCGGGGAGCTGTTTTTT.

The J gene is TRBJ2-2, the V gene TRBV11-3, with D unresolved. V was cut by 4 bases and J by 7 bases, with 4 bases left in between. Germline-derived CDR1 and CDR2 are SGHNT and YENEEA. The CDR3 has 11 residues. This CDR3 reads CASSYNGELFF. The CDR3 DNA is TGTGCCAGCAGCTACAACGGGGAGCTGTTTTTT.